These 32 T cell receptor beta chains were sequenced from one sample in a study of T cell responses to AZD1222 COVID-19 vaccine. The protocol was immunoSEQ multiplex PCR, while the TCRdb copy is restricted to in-frame clones and leaves out a portion. Seen here are 120,000 or so clones, 80% to 90% observed once, and the top ten hold approximately 3.3%. The material was peripheral blood, obtained on day 0 of AZD1222 vaccination. The receptors were gathered from an adult in good health.

The chain has TRBV7-3 and TRBJ2-2, with D hard to call. The CDR3 contains 13 residues. V lost 2 bases and J lost 4, with 5 bases in between. Germline CDR1 and CDR2: SGHTA and FQGTGA. As DNA, the CDR3 is TGTGCCAGCAGCTTATGGGGCACCGGGGAGCTGTTTTTT. It encodes CASSLWGTGELFF.

The chain employs TRBV9 and TRBJ1-2, with D perhaps matching TRBD1 (5 bases). Germline V gene data show CDR1 as SGDLS and CDR2 as YYNGEE. V was clipped by 4 bases and J by 0 bases, with 13 bases between them. The CDR3 runs 15 residues. CDR3 bases: TGTGCCAGCAGCCCGTTCGGGGGTTCTAACTATGGCTACACCTTC. Encoded protein: CASSPFGGSNYGYTF.

This clone was counted a single time. Other DNA sequences in the same sample also yield this CDR3. The chain couples TRBV7-9 to TRBJ2-2; D remains ambiguous. Germline V gene lookup returns CDR1 SEHNR and CDR2 FQNEAQ (reference sequence). This CDR3 contains 14 residues. With 1 base removed from V and 1 base from J, the gap between germline ends came to 4 bases. The chain's CDR3 is CASSLEGNTGELFF. The DNA of the CDR3 is TGTGCCAGCAGCTTAGAAGGGAACACCGGGGAGCTGTTTTTT.

The V and J genes are TRBV5-1 and TRBJ2-7, with 9 positions matching TRBD2. CDR3 length: 14 residues. The trim removed 3 bases at V and 5 bases at J, leaving 6 bases unmatched. Germline loops: CDR1 SGHRS, CDR2 YFSETQ. CDR3 sequence (DNA): TGCGCCAGCAGCTGGCCCGGGACTAGCAACGAGCAGTACTTC. Encoded protein: CASSWPGTSNEQYF.

V gene TRBV7-3 combines with J gene TRBJ1-1, with D possibly TRBD1 on 5 matching bases. V was shortened by 2 bases and J by 0 bases, with 7 bases between the two germline ends. Germline lookup yields CDR1 SGHTA and CDR2 FQGTGA. The CDR3 has 14 amino acids. The CDR3, as DNA: TGTGCCAGCAGCTTAGGGGGTCTGAACACTGAAGCTTTCTTT. This translates into CASSLGGLNTEAFF.

The chain employs TRBV7-9 and TRBJ1-3; tentative D call: TRBD1 (5 bases). CDR3 size: 18 residues. Trimming pared 5 bases from V and 0 bases from J, leaving 20 bases between. Germline V CDR1 and CDR2: SEHNR, FQNEAQ (reference sequence). The CDR3 region is CASSQGRGRDFSGNTIYF. Here the CDR3 DNA reads TGTGCCAGCAGCCAGGGACGGGGCCGCGATTTCTCTGGAAACACCATATATTTT.

This chain uses TRBV5-5 with TRBJ1-1; D might be TRBD1 (5 bases). Germline V CDR1 and CDR2: SGHKS, YYEKEE (reference sequence). This CDR3 is built from 12 residues. Trimming cost V 3 bases and J 6 bases, with 9 bases left between them. CDR3 nucleotides: TGTGCCAGCAGCTCAGGGTTTGCTGAAGCTTTCTTT. Protein sequence: CASSSGFAEAFF.

The gene calls are TRBV4-2 and TRBJ2-5, with 12 positions matching TRBD1. The CDR3 contains 17 residues. In germline, CDR1 is LGHNA, CDR2 YNFKEQ. V was pared by 3 bases and J by 5 bases, with 10 bases of the junction left unmatched. The CDR3 sequence is CASSHVGTGGLQETQYF. The CDR3 coding sequence is TGTGCCAGCAGCCACGTCGGGACAGGGGGCCTTCAGGAGACCCAGTACTTC.

The chain couples TRBV5-1 to TRBJ1-2; D perhaps matches TRBD1 (5 bases). CDR1 and CDR2 from the germline V gene are SGHRS and YFSETQ. Trimming shortened V by 4 bases and J by 5 bases, and 21 bases separated the two germline ends. The CDR3 sequence is 16 residues long. CDR3 sequence: CASSLGTAGLSYGYTF. CDR3 coding DNA: TGCGCCAGCAGCCTCGGGACCGCAGGCTTGAGTTATGGCTACACCTTC.

V and J are TRBV5-4 and TRBJ1-2, with D perhaps TRBD1 (5 bases). Trimming cost V 3 bases and J 7 bases, with 7 bases left between them. The CDR3 is made up of 11 amino acids. CDR1 and CDR2 (germline): SGHNT, YYREEE (reference sequence). Here the CDR3 reads CASSSGGGYTF. For the CDR3, the DNA is TGTGCCAGCAGCTCGGGGGGTGGCTACACCTTC.

The V and J genes are TRBV23-1 and TRBJ2-5, with 9 bases matching TRBD2. TRBV23-1 qualifies as an ORF whose function is uncertain. The CDR3 consists of 16 residues. V gave up 5 bases and J gave up 2 bases; unmatched junction bases: 9. The CDR3 spells CASSFQAGGIQETQYF. CDR3 in DNA: TGCGCCAGCAGTTTCCAAGCGGGAGGAATTCAAGAGACCCAGTACTTC.

The table lists this clone with a few counts. This chain connects TRBV10-3 to TRBJ1-1; unclear D gene. The CDR3 is 12 amino acids. Deletions cut 0 bases from V and 7 bases from J, with 6 bases between. Germline V CDR1 and CDR2: ENHRY, SYGVKD. The CDR3 is CAISESEVEAFF. DNA of the CDR3: TGTGCCATCAGTGAGTCAGAGGTTGAAGCTTTCTTT.

This rearrangement joins TRBV19 to TRBJ1-1, with no clear D. The germline CDR1 and CDR2 sequences are LNHDA and SQIVND (reference sequence). CDR3 length: 14 residues. V shed 1 base and J shed 0 bases, with 6 bases lying between them. As DNA, the CDR3 is TGTGCCAGTAGTATAGGGAACATGAACACTGAAGCTTTCTTT. This translates into CASSIGNMNTEAFF.

The gene calls are TRBV13 and TRBJ2-5; maybe TRBD2 (7 bases). Germline V lookup: CDR1 PRHDT, CDR2 FYEKMQ (reference sequence). The CDR3 runs 12 residues. V lost 2 bases and J 10 bases, leaving 11 bases between the germline ends. DNA for the CDR3: TGTGCCAGCAGCTTACGGGGGGCGGACCAGTACTTC. Residues: CASSLRGADQYF.

V usage is TRBV13 and J usage is TRBJ2-1; D could derive from TRBD1 or TRBD2 (6 bases each). CDR3 length: 13 amino acids. V was shortened by 4 bases and J by 10 bases, with 14 bases between the two germline ends. CDR1 is PRHDT and CDR2 is FYEKMQ in the germline V gene (reference sequence). DNA for the CDR3: TGTGCCAGCAGCTCGGGGGCCCGAAGGGAGCAGTTCTTC. Protein: CASSSGARREQFF.

The chain links TRBV4-3 to TRBJ1-6; no definite D call. The CDR3 consists of 14 residues. Germline V gives CDR1 LGHNA, CDR2 YSLEER. The germline V and J ends were trimmed by 0 bases and 9 bases, with 9 bases remaining between them. The CDR3 here is CASSQDRVPSPLHF. CDR3 nucleotide sequence: TGCGCCAGCAGCCAAGATCGGGTGCCTTCACCCCTCCACTTT.

The V call is TRBV5-1, the J call TRBJ1-2, with D unclear. V was clipped by 3 bases and J by 1 base, with 7 bases between them. The CDR3 is 13 residues long. Germline V gene sequence: CDR1 SGHRS, CDR2 YFSETQ. Here the CDR3 reads CASSSQINYGYTF. CDR3 in DNA: TGCGCCAGCAGCTCACAAATTAACTATGGCTACACCTTC.

The sample holds one count of this clone. DNA of the CDR3: TGTGCCAGCAGTTACCCGAGGGCGCGGAGCTCCTACAATGAGCAGTTCTTC. Its protein product is CASSYPRARSSYNEQFF. V usage is TRBV6-2 or TRBV6-3 and J usage is TRBJ2-1, with D possibly TRBD2 on 5 matching bases. This CDR3 comprises 17 residues. Per germline, CDR1 MNHEY and CDR2 SVGEGT. Deletions cut 2 bases from V and 0 bases from J, with 14 bases between.

The table lists this clone with a count of one. The V call is TRBV9, the J call TRBJ2-1, with TRBD2 matching 13 bases. The CDR3 spans 17 residues. After removal of 3 bases from V and 2 bases from J, the junction contained 5 bases not matched to a gene. Looked up from germline, CDR1 is SGDLS and CDR2 is YYNGEE. Written as DNA, the CDR3 is TGTGCCAGCAGCGCTTCCGGACTAGCGGGAGCCTACAATGAGCAGTTCTTC. Translating gives CASSASGLAGAYNEQFF.

The rearrangement joins TRBV28 to TRBJ1-3, with D uncertain. Trimming took off 7 bases at V and 0 bases at J, with 10 bases between the two ends. CDR3 length equals 14 residues. Germline assignment: CDR1 MDHEN and CDR2 SYDVKM. CDR3 protein: CASNPSGSGNTIYF. In DNA form, the CDR3 reads TGTGCCAGCAACCCCTCGGGCTCTGGAAACACCATATATTTT.

This clone was recorded only once. CDR3 sequence (DNA): TGTGCCAGCGAAGGCCGGGGACTGGGCTCCTACAATGAGCAGTTCTTC. This sequence encodes CASEGRGLGSYNEQFF. The chain carries TRBV27 and TRBJ2-1, with D possibly TRBD2 on 6 matching bases. CDR3 length: 16 amino acids. Germline V gives CDR1 MNHEY, CDR2 SMNVEV (reference sequence). V was clipped by 8 bases and J by 0 bases, with 17 bases between them.

The table lists this clone with a few counts. The chain couples TRBV5-1 to TRBJ2-7; possible D gene TRBD1, 5 bases. Germline V CDR1 and CDR2: SGHRS, YFSETQ. The CDR3 runs to 14 residues. V was pared by 0 bases and J by 2 bases, with 9 bases between. CDR3 sequence reads: CASSLGQWTYEQYF. The CDR3, as DNA: TGCGCCAGCAGCTTGGGACAGTGGACCTACGAGCAGTACTTC.

The CDR3 nucleotides are TGTGCCAGCAGCTTATTCGAACACCCCACAGATACGCAGTATTTT. Translation: CASSLFEHPTDTQYF. The chain is built from TRBV11-2 and TRBJ2-3, with D unresolved. The CDR3 is 15 residues long. The V gene's germline CDR1 is SGHAT and CDR2 FQNNGV. The V end was cut by 2 bases, the J end by 2 bases, with 11 bases between. The whole variable domain, remainder taken from reference TRBV11-2 and TRBJ2-3, is EAGVAQSPRYKIIEKRQSVAFWCNPISGHATLYWYQQILGQGPKLLIQFQNNGVVDDSQLPKDRFSAERLKGVDSTLKIQPAKLEDSAVYLCASSLFEHPTDTQYFGPGTRLTVL.

This clone was counted a single time. This chain uses TRBV10-2 with TRBJ2-4; a weak D match, TRBD1 (5 bases). CDR3 length: 15 amino acids. V lost 3 bases and J lost 1, with 10 bases in between. Germline values: CDR1 WSHSY, CDR2 SAAADI. The CDR3 DNA follows: TGCGCCAGCAGTGAAGGGGCTTCCGCCAAAAACATTCAGTACTTC. Translation: CASSEGASAKNIQYF.

This chain joins TRBV28 and TRBJ2-7, with 8 positions matching TRBD1. The CDR3 extends over 13 amino acids. Germline-derived CDR1 and CDR2 are MDHEN and SYDVKM. V was pared by 3 bases and J by 7 bases, with 5 bases of the junction left unmatched. The CDR3 coding sequence is TGTGCCAGCAGTTTCGGGACAGGCGTGGAGCAGTACTTC. The encoded protein is CASSFGTGVEQYF.

The chain links TRBV7-2 to TRBJ1-4; D uncertain. The CDR3 contains 15 residues. Trimming stripped 1 base from V and 8 bases from J, with 14 bases between. Germline V gene sequence: CDR1 SGHTA, CDR2 FQGNSA. This CDR3 is CASSLVSGIAEKLFF. The CDR3 DNA is TGTGCCAGCAGCTTAGTGTCGGGGATCGCGGAAAAACTGTTTTTT.

This chain links TRBV19 with TRBJ2-7, with D hard to call. The V and J ends lost 4 bases and 7 bases respectively, with 17 bases between them. The CDR3 runs 14 residues. Germline lookup yields CDR1 LNHDA and CDR2 SQIVND (reference sequence). CDR3 residues: CASSTSGRIGEQYF. The CDR3, as DNA: TGTGCCAGTAGTACGTCTGGGCGGATAGGAGAGCAGTACTTC.

This clone was observed a handful of times. The gene calls are TRBV7-6 and TRBJ1-1, with D tentatively TRBD1 (6 bases). CDR3 length: 14 residues. In germline, CDR1 is SGHVS, CDR2 FNYEAQ. With 3 bases removed from V and 5 bases from J, the gap between germline ends came to 13 bases. CDR3: CASSFQQGVTEAFF. CDR3 DNA sequence: TGTGCCAGCAGCTTCCAACAGGGCGTAACTGAAGCTTTCTTT.

There are a few counts of this clone. This chain connects TRBV19 to TRBJ2-3, with no clear D. V gave up 1 base and J gave up 0 bases, with 8 bases separating them. Germline loops: CDR1 LNHDA, CDR2 SQIVND (reference sequence). The CDR3 runs to 15 residues. This CDR3 reads CASSIVPVSTDTQYF. The CDR3 DNA reads as TGTGCCAGTAGTATAGTGCCCGTGAGCACAGATACGCAGTATTTT.

V gene TRBV6-5 combines with J gene TRBJ2-7; 10 bases map to TRBD1. The junction had 2 bases not matched to a gene; V was cut back by 4 bases and J by 2 bases. The germline gives CDR1 MNHEY, CDR2 SVGAGI. The CDR3 sequence is 14 residues long. This CDR3 is CASSWDRGPYEQYF. Here the CDR3 DNA reads TGTGCCAGCAGTTGGGACAGGGGCCCCTACGAGCAGTACTTC.

The genes are TRBV27 and TRBJ1-2; 7 bases are shared with TRBD1. J gave up 3 bases and V 7 bases, and 11 bases lay outside the gene matches. The CDR3 is 15 residues long. Per the germline V gene, CDR1 is MNHEY and CDR2 is SMNVEV (reference sequence). The CDR3 protein is CASIPSGGAHYGYTF. CDR3 bases: TGTGCCAGCATCCCTTCAGGGGGTGCCCACTATGGCTACACCTTC.

The chain joins TRBV5-1 to TRBJ2-3; TRBD2 is a possible D gene (5 bases). Trimming took 4 bases from V and 4 from J, leaving 7 bases between them. Germline V gene data show CDR1 as SGHRS and CDR2 as YFSETQ. There are 12 residues in the CDR3. The CDR3 DNA follows: TGCGCCAGCAGCATCGGGGCAGATACGCAGTATTTT. Translating gives CASSIGADTQYF.